Listed here are 10 T cell receptor beta chains from one sample, sequenced in a study of PD-1 blockade in mismatch repair-deficient tumors. Libraries were prepared by immunoSEQ multiplex PCR; TCRdb keeps only in-frame clonotypes and omits some of them. The data show around 110,000 clones, 60% to 85% seen once. The sample in question was peripheral blood, obtained roughly 13 months after starting pembrolizumab. The receptors derive from an adult with mismatch repair-deficient cancer.

J is TRBJ2-5 and V is TRBV5-6; D remains unclear. Trimming pared 2 bases from V and 4 bases from J, leaving 9 bases between. Germline values: CDR1 SGHDT, CDR2 YYEEEE. The CDR3 consists of 13 residues. CDR3 residues: CASSLPVGETQYF. DNA of the CDR3: TGTGCCAGCAGCTTACCTGTAGGAGAGACCCAGTACTTC.

A single count supports this clone. This sequence joins TRBV5-1 and TRBJ2-3; possibly TRBD2 for D (6 bases). The germline gives CDR1 SGHRS, CDR2 YFSETQ. The CDR3 has 14 residues. Deletions cut 1 base from V and 3 bases from J, with 9 bases between. DNA for the CDR3: TGCGCCAGCAGCTTGCGGGCGGGGACAGATACGCAGTATTTT. Its protein is CASSLRAGTDTQYF.

The chain carries TRBV6-6 and TRBJ2-7; D unclear. The CDR3 length is 11 residues. Germline loops: CDR1 MNHNY, CDR2 SVGAGI (reference sequence). Trimming shortened V by 2 bases and J by 7 bases, and 6 bases separated the two germline ends. The CDR3 region is CASSYGREQYF. The CDR3 coding sequence is TGTGCCAGCAGTTACGGTAGGGAGCAGTACTTC.

The rearrangement joins TRBV13 to TRBJ2-7; the match to TRBD1 covers 9 bases. Germline CDR1 is PRHDT and CDR2 is FYEKMQ (reference sequence). This CDR3 region has 14 residues. V lost 5 bases and J lost 5; bases outside the gene matches: 7. In DNA form, the CDR3 reads TGTGCCAGCAGCGAAGGGACAGGGAAGAACGAGCAGTACTTC. It codes for CASSEGTGKNEQYF.

Many counts were recorded for this clone. The chain recombines TRBV7-9 with TRBJ1-5; possibly TRBD1 for D (6 bases). CDR1 is SEHNR and CDR2 is FQNEAQ in the germline V gene (reference sequence). The ends were cut back, 5 bases at V and 8 bases at J, with 16 bases in the middle. This CDR3 region has 14 residues. CDR3 residues: CASSLRGGGEPQHF. CDR3 bases: TGTGCCAGCAGCCTTAGGGGGGGCGGTGAGCCCCAGCATTTT.

This clone has just one count. Other DNA sequences in this specimen translate into the identical CDR3. The chain has TRBV4-3 and TRBJ2-1; TRBD2 matches 9 bases. V trimming: 4 bases; J trimming: 5 bases; junction bases outside the gene matches: 12. The CDR3 totals 17 residues. The germline gives CDR1 LGHNA, CDR2 YSLEER. CDR3 DNA sequence: TGCGCCAGCAGCCCAGGACTCGCGGGGGGGGGTAACAATGAGCAGTTCTTC. This gives the protein CASSPGLAGGGNNEQFF.

The CDR3 DNA reads as TGTGCCAGCAGCCCGGGACTACTCGTTTCGACAGATACGCAGTATTTT. Translating gives CASSPGLLVSTDTQYF. V is TRBV11-3 and J is TRBJ2-3, with 7 bases fitting TRBD2. The V segment lost 5 bases and the J segment 3 bases; nucleotides outside the gene matches: 11. There are 16 residues in the CDR3. The germline V gene encodes CDR1 SGHNT and CDR2 YENEEA.

This chain links TRBV7-9 with TRBJ2-1, with D hard to call. There are 14 residues in the CDR3. The germline CDR1 and CDR2 sequences are SEHNR and FQNEAQ (reference sequence). V was trimmed by 4 bases and J by 5 bases, leaving 12 bases between them. This chain's CDR3 is CASSSSGIDNEQFF. The CDR3 nucleotides are TGTGCCAGCAGCTCCTCAGGTATCGACAATGAGCAGTTCTTC.

This clone was detected only a few times. This chain connects TRBV25-1 to TRBJ2-7; 13 nucleotides agree with TRBD2. The CDR3 totals 17 residues. Germline CDR1 reads MGHDK; CDR2 reads SYGVNS. Unmatched junction bases numbered 11, after V lost 4 bases and J lost 5 bases. CDR3 DNA: TGTGCCAGCAGTGGGGGACTAGCGGGACCAGGCCGTCACGAGCAGTACTTC. Protein sequence: CASSGGLAGPGRHEQYF.

This chain uses TRBV6-1 with TRBJ2-3; 8 bases agree with TRBD2. Germline CDR1 reads MNHNS; CDR2 reads SASEGT. V trimming: 3 bases; J trimming: 1 base; junction bases outside the gene matches: 9. The CDR3 has 17 residues. The CDR3 loop is CASSEARSGRGTDTQYF. The CDR3 nucleotides are TGTGCCAGCAGTGAGGCAAGGTCCGGGAGGGGCACAGATACGCAGTATTTT.